This TCR beta chain appears in the sequencing data of a study of beta chain features in type 1 diabetes. This CDR3 is built from 13 residues. Germline CDR1 SGHAT, CDR2 FQNNGV. Trimming at V came to 6 bases and at J to 5 bases, leaving 4 bases not matched to a gene. As every portion of the isolated RNA was reverse transcribed, the sequencing read expressed TCRB transcripts. Profiled with immunoSEQ multiplex PCR; TCRdb holds only in-frame clones, not every one. Of roughly 400,000 clones in the sample, 14% were seen once. This clone was seen a few times. The sequence derives from a man aged 25-45 years in good health. The sequenced material came from naive CD4+ T cells from blood. V is TRBV11-2 and J is TRBJ2-5; 9 bases agree with TRBD1. The CDR3 nucleotides read TGTGCCAGCAGTTACAGGGGGCCGGAGACCCAGTACTTC. This sequence encodes CASSYRGPETQYF.